Shown below are 11 T cell receptor beta chains from a single sample sequenced in a study of T cell changes during pregnancy in multiple sclerosis. Profiled with immunoSEQ multiplex PCR; TCRdb holds only in-frame clones, not every one. The sample holds around 68,000 clones, 91% seen once. Material: peripheral blood, obtained in the third trimester of pregnancy. Receptors were obtained from a female donor in good health, enrolled as a control in a pregnancy study.

The J gene is TRBJ2-3, the V gene TRBV6-1; 9 bases are a match to TRBD2. In germline, CDR1 is MNHNS, CDR2 SASEGT. J gave up 7 bases and V 3 bases, and 8 bases lay outside the gene matches. The CDR3 runs to 15 residues. The CDR3 sequence: CASSDVAGEGNTQYF. The CDR3 nucleotides are TGTGCCAGCAGTGATGTAGCGGGAGAGGGGAATACGCAGTATTTT.

The sample holds a few counts of this clone. The CDR3 protein is CASSLAAGPTDTQYF. Here the CDR3 DNA reads TGTGCCAGCAGCTTAGCAGCGGGTCCCACAGATACGCAGTATTTT. The chain has TRBV11-2 and TRBJ2-3, with D perhaps matching TRBD2 (6 bases). The CDR3 is 15 residues long. Trimming left V 1 base short and J 2 bases short, with 10 bases between. CDR1 SGHAT and CDR2 FQNNGV come from the germline V gene.

The chain is built from TRBV19 and TRBJ1-4; 7 bases are a match to TRBD1. The CDR3 spans 15 residues. Trimming cost V 6 bases and J 8 bases; bases outside gene matches: 12. Germline values: CDR1 LNHDA, CDR2 SQIVND (reference sequence). The DNA of the CDR3 is TGTGCCAGTAGCATCGGGGGACAGCCCCACGAAAAACTGTTTTTT. Its protein is CASSIGGQPHEKLFF.

The CDR3 spells CAWSVGQGAYEQYF. The DNA for the CDR3 is TGTGCCTGGAGTGTCGGACAGGGGGCTTACGAGCAGTACTTC. The V gene is TRBV30, the J gene TRBJ2-7, with 11 nucleotides matching TRBD1. The CDR3 loop spans 14 amino acids. Germline values: CDR1 GTSNPN, CDR2 SVGIG (reference sequence). With V trimmed by 0 bases and J by 4 bases, 2 bases remained unmatched.

V usage is TRBV2 and J usage is TRBJ2-7; TRBD1 agrees at 7 bases. The CDR3 spans 12 residues. V shed 8 bases and J 3 bases; nucleotides not matched to a gene: 4. Germline CDR1 SNHLY, CDR2 FYNNEI. CDR3: CASSGGSYEQYF. The CDR3 DNA reads as TGTGCCAGCTCAGGGGGAAGCTACGAGCAGTACTTC. Combining the CDR3 with reference TRBV2 and TRBJ2-7 gives the whole variable domain EPEVTQTPSHQVTQMGQEVILRCVPISNHLYFYWYRQILGQKVEFLVSFYNNEISEKSEIFDDQFSVERPDGSNFTLKIRSTKLEDSAMYFCASSGGSYEQYFGPGTRLTVT.

The J gene is TRBJ1-1, the V gene TRBV28; TRBD1 might be the D (5 bases). This CDR3 region has 14 residues. The germline gives CDR1 MDHEN, CDR2 SYDVKM. Trimming removed 5 bases at V and 5 bases at J, with 15 bases between. Here the CDR3 DNA reads TGTGCCAGCAGTATATACCAGGGTCGGACTGAAGCTTTCTTT. Translation gives CASSIYQGRTEAFF.

The V call is TRBV28, the J call TRBJ1-3; the match to TRBD1 covers 7 bases. V was pared by 4 bases and J by 9 bases, with 9 bases of the junction left unmatched. Germline V CDR1 and CDR2: MDHEN, SYDVKM. This CDR3 comprises 14 residues. The CDR3 sequence is CASSSVRQGGTIYF. For the CDR3, the DNA is TGTGCCAGCAGTTCCGTTCGACAGGGCGGCACCATATATTTT.

The chain employs TRBV6-5 and TRBJ2-5; 12 bases agree with TRBD2. The CDR3 runs to 16 residues. Germline assignment: CDR1 MNHEY and CDR2 SVGAGI. V shed 0 bases and J 9 bases; nucleotides not matched to a gene: 8. DNA of the CDR3: TGTGCCAGCAGTTACTCGGGTACTAGCGGGGGGAAGGCCCAGTACTTC. Translated: CASSYSGTSGGKAQYF.

A remark on this clone: The germline gene is not matched at one end of the junction; a read error may be the cause. The rearrangement uses TRBV13 and TRBJ2-7; 9 bases agree with TRBD1. CDR3 length: 18 residues. The germline CDR1 and CDR2 sequences are PRHDT and FYEKMQ (reference sequence). CDR3 sequence (DNA): TGTGCCAGCAGCCTCTGGAACCCCCGGGACAGGGTCCACCACGAGCAGTGCTTC. This translates into CASSLWNPRDRVHHEQCF.

The chain employs TRBV28 and TRBJ2-5, with 9 bases identical to TRBD2. Germline V CDR1 and CDR2: MDHEN, SYDVKM. The CDR3 loop spans 14 amino acids. J gave up 5 bases and V 6 bases, and 7 bases lay outside the gene matches. The CDR3 DNA reads TGTGCCAGCAGATCCGGGACTAGCTTTGAGACCCAGTACTTC. Protein product: CASRSGTSFETQYF.

This chain joins TRBV19 and TRBJ2-4; 10 bases fit TRBD1. J lost 3 bases, V lost 5 bases, and 19 bases had no gene match. The CDR3 totals 20 residues. Germline loops: CDR1 LNHDA, CDR2 SQIVND (reference sequence). The CDR3 nucleotides are TGTGCCAGTAGTGGGGGGGCTGGACAGGGGGTCACTAGTGGCAAAAACATTCAGTACTTC. Translated: CASSGGAGQGVTSGKNIQYF.